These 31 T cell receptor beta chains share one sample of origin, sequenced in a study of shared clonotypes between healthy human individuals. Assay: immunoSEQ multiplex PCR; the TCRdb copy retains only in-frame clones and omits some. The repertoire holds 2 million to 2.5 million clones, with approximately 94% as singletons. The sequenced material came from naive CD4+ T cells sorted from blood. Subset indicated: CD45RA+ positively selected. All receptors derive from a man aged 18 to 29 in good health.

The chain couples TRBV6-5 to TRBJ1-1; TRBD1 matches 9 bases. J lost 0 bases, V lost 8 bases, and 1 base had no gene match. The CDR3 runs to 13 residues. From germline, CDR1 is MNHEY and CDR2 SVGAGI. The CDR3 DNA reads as TGTGCCAGCCGGGACAGGGTGAACACTGAAGCTTTCTTT. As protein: CASRDRVNTEAFF.

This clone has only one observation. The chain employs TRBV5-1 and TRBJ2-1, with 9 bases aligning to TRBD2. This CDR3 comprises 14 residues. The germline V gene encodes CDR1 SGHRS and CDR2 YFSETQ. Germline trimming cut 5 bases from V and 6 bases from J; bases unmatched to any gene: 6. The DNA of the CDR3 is TGCGCCAGCAGAACTAGCGGGCCTCCCAATGAGCAGTTCTTC. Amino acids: CASRTSGPPNEQFF.

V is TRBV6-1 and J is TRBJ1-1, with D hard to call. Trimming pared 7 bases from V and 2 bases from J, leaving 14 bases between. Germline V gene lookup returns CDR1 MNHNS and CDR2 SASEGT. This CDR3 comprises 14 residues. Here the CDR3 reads CASISGSVNTEAFF. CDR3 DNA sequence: TGTGCCAGCATTTCCGGGTCGGTCAACACTGAAGCTTTCTTT.

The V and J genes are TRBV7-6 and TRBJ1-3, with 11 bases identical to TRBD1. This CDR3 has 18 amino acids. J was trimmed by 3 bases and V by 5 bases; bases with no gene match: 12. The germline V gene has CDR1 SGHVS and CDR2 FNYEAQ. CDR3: CASSPTRTGGLGGNTIYF. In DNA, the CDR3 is TGTGCCAGCAGCCCTACTCGGACAGGGGGCTTAGGTGGAAACACCATATATTTT.

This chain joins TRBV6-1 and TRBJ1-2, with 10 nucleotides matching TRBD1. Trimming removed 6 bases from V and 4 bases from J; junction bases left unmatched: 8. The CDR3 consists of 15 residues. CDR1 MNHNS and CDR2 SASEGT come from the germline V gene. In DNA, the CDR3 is TGTGCCAGCAGGGACCGGACAGGGGGAGGCTATGGCTACACCTTC. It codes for CASRDRTGGGYGYTF.

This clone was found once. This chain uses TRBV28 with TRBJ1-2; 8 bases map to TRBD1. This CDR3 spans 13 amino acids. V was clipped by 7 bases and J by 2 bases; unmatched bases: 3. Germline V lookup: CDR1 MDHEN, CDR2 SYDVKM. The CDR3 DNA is TGTGCCAGCACCTGGACAGGGAACTATGGCTACACCTTC. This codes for CASTWTGNYGYTF.

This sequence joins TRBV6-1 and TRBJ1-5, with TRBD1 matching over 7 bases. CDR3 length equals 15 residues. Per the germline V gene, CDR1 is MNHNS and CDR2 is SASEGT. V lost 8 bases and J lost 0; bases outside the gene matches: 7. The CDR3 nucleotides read TGTGCCAGCGCGGGACAGATACATAGCAATCAGCCCCAGCATTTT. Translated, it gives CASAGQIHSNQPQHF.

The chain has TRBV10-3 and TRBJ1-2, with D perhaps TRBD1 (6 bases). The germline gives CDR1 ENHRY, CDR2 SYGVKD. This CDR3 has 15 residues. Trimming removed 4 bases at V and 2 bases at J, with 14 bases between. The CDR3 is CAISAGTGSNYGYTF. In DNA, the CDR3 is TGTGCCATCAGTGCCGGAACAGGGTCCAACTATGGCTACACCTTC.

The CDR3 sequence is CASRGTGQLETQYF. Here the CDR3 DNA reads TGTGCCAGCAGAGGGACGGGGCAATTGGAGACCCAGTACTTC. V and J are TRBV6-1 and TRBJ2-5; D is possibly TRBD1 or TRBD2 (5 bases each). This CDR3 is built from 14 residues. Per germline, CDR1 MNHNS and CDR2 SASEGT. V lost 6 bases and J 5 bases, leaving 16 bases between the germline ends.

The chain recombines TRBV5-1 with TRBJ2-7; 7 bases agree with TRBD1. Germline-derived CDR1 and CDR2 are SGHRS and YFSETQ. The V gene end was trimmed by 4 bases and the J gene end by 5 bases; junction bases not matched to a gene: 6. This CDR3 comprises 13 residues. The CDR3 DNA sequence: TGCGCCAGCAGCCGGGACAGTCTCAACGAGCAGTACTTC. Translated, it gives CASSRDSLNEQYF.

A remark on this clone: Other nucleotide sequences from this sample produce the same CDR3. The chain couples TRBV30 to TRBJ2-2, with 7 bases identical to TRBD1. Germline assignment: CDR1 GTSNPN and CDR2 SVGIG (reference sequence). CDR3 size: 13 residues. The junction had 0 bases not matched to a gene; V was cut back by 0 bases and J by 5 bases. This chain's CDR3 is CAWSVQGTGELFF. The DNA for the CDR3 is TGTGCCTGGAGTGTACAGGGGACCGGGGAGCTGTTTTTT.

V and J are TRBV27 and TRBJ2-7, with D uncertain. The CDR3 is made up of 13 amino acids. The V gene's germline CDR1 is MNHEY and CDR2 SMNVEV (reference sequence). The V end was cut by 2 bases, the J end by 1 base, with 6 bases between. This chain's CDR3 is CASSLALSYEQYF. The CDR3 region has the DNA TGTGCCAGCAGTTTAGCGTTGTCCTACGAGCAGTACTTC.

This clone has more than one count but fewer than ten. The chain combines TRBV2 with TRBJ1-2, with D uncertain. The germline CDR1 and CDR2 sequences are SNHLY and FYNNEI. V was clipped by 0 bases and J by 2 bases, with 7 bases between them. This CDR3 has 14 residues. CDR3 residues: CASSEALVNYGYTF. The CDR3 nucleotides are TGTGCCAGCAGTGAAGCGCTGGTCAACTATGGCTACACCTTC. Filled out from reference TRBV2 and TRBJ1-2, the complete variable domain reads EPEVTQTPSHQVTQMGQEVILRCVPISNHLYFYWYRQILGQKVEFLVSFYNNEISEKSEIFDDQFSVERPDGSNFTLKIRSTKLEDSAMYFCASSEALVNYGYTFGSGTRLTVV.

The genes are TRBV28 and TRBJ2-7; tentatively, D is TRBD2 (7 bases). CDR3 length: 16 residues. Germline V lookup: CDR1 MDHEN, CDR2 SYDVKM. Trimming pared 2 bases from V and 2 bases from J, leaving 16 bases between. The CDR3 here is CASSLAAAGAAYEQYF. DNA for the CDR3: TGTGCCAGCAGTTTAGCCGCCGCGGGGGCCGCCTACGAGCAGTACTTC.

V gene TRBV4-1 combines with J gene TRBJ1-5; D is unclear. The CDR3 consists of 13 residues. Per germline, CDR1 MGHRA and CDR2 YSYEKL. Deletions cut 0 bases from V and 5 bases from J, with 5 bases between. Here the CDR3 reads CASSQEQDQPQHF. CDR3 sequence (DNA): TGCGCCAGCAGCCAAGAGCAGGATCAGCCCCAGCATTTT.

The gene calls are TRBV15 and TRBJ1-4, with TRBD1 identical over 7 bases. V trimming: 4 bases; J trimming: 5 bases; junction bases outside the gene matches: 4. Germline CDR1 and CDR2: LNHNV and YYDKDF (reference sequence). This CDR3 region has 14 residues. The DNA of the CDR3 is TGTGCCACCAGCATGGGACAGCCGAATGAAAAACTGTTTTTT. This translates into CATSMGQPNEKLFF.

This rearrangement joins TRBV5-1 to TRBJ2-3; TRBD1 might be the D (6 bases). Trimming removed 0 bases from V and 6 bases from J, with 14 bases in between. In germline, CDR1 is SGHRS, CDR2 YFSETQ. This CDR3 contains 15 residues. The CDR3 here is CASSLGQVAADTQYF. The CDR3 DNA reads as TGCGCCAGCAGCTTGGGACAGGTAGCAGCGGATACGCAGTATTTT.

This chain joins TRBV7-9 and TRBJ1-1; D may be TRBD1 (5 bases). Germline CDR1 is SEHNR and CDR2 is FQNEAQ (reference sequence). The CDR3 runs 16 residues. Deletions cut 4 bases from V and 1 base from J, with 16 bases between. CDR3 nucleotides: TGTGCCAGCAGCTCCAACGAGTGGGGCCCGAACACTGAAGCTTTCTTT. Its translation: CASSSNEWGPNTEAFF. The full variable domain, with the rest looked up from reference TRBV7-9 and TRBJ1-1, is DTGVSQNPRHKITKRGQNVTFRCDPISEHNRLYWYRQTLGQGPEFLTYFQNEAQLEKSRLLSDRFSAERPKGSFSTLEIQRTEQGDSAMYLCASSSNEWGPNTEAFFGQGTRLTVV.

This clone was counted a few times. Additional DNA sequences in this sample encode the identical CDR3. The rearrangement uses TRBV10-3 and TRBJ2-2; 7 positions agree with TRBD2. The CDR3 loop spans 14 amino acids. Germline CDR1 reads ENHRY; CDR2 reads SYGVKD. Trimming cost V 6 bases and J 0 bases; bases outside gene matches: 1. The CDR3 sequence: CAIRGLANTGELFF. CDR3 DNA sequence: TGTGCCATCAGAGGACTAGCGAACACCGGGGAGCTGTTTTTT.

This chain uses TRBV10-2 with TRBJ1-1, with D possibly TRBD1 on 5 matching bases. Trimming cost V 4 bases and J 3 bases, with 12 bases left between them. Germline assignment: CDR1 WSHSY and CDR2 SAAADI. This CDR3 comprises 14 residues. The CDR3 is CASSAWGSDTEAFF. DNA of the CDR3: TGCGCCAGCAGTGCGTGGGGGAGCGACACTGAAGCTTTCTTT.

CDR3 loop: CASSLAVGNQPQHF. The CDR3 DNA reads as TGTGCCAGCAGCTTAGCGGTGGGCAATCAGCCCCAGCATTTT. V usage is TRBV7-8 and J usage is TRBJ1-5; no firm D call. Germline V gene lookup returns CDR1 SGHVS and CDR2 FQNEAQ. V dropped 0 bases and J dropped 2 bases, with 5 bases sitting between them. The CDR3 consists of 14 residues.

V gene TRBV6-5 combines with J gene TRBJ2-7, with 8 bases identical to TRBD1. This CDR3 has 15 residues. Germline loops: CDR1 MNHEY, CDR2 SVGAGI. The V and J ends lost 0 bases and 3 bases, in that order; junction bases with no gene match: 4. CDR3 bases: TGTGCCAGCAGTTACTCAGACAGGGGCAACTACGAGCAGTACTTC. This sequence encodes CASSYSDRGNYEQYF.

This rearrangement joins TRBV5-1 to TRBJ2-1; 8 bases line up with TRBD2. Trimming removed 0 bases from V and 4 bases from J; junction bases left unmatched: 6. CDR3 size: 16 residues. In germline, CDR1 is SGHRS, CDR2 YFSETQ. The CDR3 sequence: CASSLESGGLYNEQFF. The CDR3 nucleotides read TGCGCCAGCAGCTTGGAAAGCGGGGGCCTATACAATGAGCAGTTCTTC.

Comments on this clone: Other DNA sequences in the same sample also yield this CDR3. This CDR3 reads CASSLGGRGSYEQYF. CDR3 nucleotides: TGCGCCAGCAGCTTGGGAGGACGAGGCTCCTACGAGCAGTACTTC. The V and J genes are TRBV5-1 and TRBJ2-7; D not certain. The CDR3 runs to 15 residues. The V gene lost 0 bases and the J gene lost 0 bases, with 10 bases spanning the gap. Germline values: CDR1 SGHRS, CDR2 YFSETQ.

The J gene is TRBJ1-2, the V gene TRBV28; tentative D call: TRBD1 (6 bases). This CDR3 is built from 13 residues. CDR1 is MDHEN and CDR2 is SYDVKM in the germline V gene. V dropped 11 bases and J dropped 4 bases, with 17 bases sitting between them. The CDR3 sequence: CAVAGATLYGYTF. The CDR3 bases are TGTGCCGTTGCGGGGGCTACCCTCTATGGCTACACCTTC.

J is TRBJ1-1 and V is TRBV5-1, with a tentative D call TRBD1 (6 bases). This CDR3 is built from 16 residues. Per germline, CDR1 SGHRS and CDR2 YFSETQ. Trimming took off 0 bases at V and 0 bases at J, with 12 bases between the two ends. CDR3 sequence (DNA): TGCGCCAGCAGCTTGGATGTGACAGGTATGAACACTGAAGCTTTCTTT. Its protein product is CASSLDVTGMNTEAFF.

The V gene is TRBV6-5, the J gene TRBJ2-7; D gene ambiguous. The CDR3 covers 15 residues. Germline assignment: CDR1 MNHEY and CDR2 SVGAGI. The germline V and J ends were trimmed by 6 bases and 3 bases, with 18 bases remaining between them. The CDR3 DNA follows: TGTGCCAGCAGCAAGGGCCCTCTAGGGATCTACGAGCAGTACTTC. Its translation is CASSKGPLGIYEQYF.

The CDR3 region is CASSLGLPGRDGYTF. For the CDR3, the DNA is TGCGCCAGCAGCTTGGGCCTGCCGGGGAGGGATGGCTACACCTTC. The chain is built from TRBV5-1 and TRBJ1-2; no reliable D call. Trimming removed 0 bases at V and 6 bases at J, with 15 bases between. CDR3 length: 15 amino acids. Germline values: CDR1 SGHRS, CDR2 YFSETQ.

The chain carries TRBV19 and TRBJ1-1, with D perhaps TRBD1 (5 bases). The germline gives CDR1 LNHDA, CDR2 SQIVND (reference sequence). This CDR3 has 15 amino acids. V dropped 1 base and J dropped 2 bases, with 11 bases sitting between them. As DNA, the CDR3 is TGTGCCAGTAGTATAGTGTTGGGGGTTAACACTGAAGCTTTCTTT. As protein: CASSIVLGVNTEAFF.

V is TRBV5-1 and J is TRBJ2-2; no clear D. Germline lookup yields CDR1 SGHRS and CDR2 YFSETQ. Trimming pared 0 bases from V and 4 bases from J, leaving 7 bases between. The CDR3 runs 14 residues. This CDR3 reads CASSLAKTTGELFF. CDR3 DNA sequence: TGCGCCAGCAGCTTGGCCAAAACCACCGGGGAGCTGTTTTTT.

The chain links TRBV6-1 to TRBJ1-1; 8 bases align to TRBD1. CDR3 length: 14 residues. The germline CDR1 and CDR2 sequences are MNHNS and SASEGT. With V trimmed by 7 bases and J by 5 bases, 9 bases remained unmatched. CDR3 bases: TGTGCCAGCACCCAGACAGGGGAGTGGACTGAAGCTTTCTTT. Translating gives CASTQTGEWTEAFF.